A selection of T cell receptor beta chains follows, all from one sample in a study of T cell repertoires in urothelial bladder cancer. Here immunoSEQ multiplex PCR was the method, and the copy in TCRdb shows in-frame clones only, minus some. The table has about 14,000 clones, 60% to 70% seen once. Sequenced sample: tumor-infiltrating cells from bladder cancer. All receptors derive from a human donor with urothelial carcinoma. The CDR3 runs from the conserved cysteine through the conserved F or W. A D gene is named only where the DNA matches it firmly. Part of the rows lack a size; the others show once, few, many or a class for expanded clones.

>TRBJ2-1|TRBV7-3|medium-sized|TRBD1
TGTGCCAGCAGCCCTGGACAGGGGGCGGTCGATGAGCAGTTCTTC
CASSPGQGAVDEQFF
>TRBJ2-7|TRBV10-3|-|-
TGTGCCATCAGTGATATGGTAGGAACTAATGATGAGGAGCAGTACTTC
CAISDMVGTNDEEQYF
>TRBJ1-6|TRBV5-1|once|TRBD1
TGCGCCAGCAGCTTTTTAGGGGGCAACTCCTATAATTCACCCCTCCACTTT
CASSFLGGNSYNSPLHF
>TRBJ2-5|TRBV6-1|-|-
TGTGCCAGCAGGGAACAGGGAAGAGAGACCCAGTACTTC
CASREQGRETQYF
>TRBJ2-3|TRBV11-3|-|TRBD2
TGTGCCAGCAGCTCGGGACTAGGGAGCACAGATACGCAGTATTTT
CASSSGLGSTDTQYF
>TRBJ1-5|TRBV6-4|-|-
TGTGCCAGCAGTGACGTTCCGAGCACTTATCAGCCCCAGCATTTT
CASSDVPSTYQPQHF
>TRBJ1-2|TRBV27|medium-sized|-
TGTGCCAGCAGTCCTACAGGGTATGGCTACACCTTC
CASSPTGYGYTF
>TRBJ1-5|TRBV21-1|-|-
TGTGCCAGCTCCCCCGGGGACAGGGTAGGCGGTCAGCCCCAGCATTTT
CASSPGDRVGGQPQHF
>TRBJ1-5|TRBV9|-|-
TGTGCCAGCAGCGTATTAGACAGCTTCAATCAGCCCCAGCATTTT
CASSVLDSFNQPQHF
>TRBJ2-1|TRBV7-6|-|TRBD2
TGTGCCAGCAGCTCCCCGGTTTCGCGGGGGGGCTCGTACAATGAGCAGTTCTTC
CASSSPVSRGGSYNEQFF
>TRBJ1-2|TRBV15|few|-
TGTGCCACCAGCAGAGATCGCCAGCAGTATGGCTACACCTTC
CATSRDRQQYGYTF
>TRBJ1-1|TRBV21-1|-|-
TGTGCCAGCAGCAAAGATAACAGGAAGAACACTGAAGCTTTCTTT
CASSKDNRKNTEAFF
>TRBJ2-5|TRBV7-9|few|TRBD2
TGTGCCAGCTTATACGGACTAGCTGAGACCCAGTACTTC
CASLYGLAETQYF
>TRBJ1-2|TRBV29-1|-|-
TGCAGCGTTGCAAGCGGATCTAACTATGGCTACACCTTC
CSVASGSNYGYTF
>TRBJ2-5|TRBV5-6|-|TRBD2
TGTGCCAGCAGCTTGCCCGGGGGGGCCGGAGAGACCCAGTACTTC
CASSLPGGAGETQYF
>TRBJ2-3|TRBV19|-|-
TGTGCCAGTAGTATGGTAGGGGAAACCACAGATACGCAGTATTTT
CASSMVGETTDTQYF
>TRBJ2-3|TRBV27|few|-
TGTGCCAGCAGTCCCCGGTCGTTTGCAGCGAGTAGCACAGATACGCAGTATTTT
CASSPRSFAASSTDTQYF
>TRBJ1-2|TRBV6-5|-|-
TGTGCCAGCAGTGCCCAAGGAGGGATCTATGGCTACACCTTC
CASSAQGGIYGYTF
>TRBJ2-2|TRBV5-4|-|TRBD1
TGTGCCAGCAGCTGGGGGCGGCCGGACAGGGAAACCGGGGAGCTGTTTTTT
CASSWGRPDRETGELFF